The next 20 T cell receptor beta chains were all read from a single sample in a study of cytotoxic CD8 clonotypes in ibrutinib-treated CLL. The method was immunoSEQ multiplex PCR; TCRdb's version includes in-frame clones alone and lacks a portion of them. Of about 68,000 clones detected, more than 75% appear once; the ten largest clones hold roughly 8%. Sequences were derived from PBMCs, sampled at disease progression, from a patient treated with ibrutinib. All receptors derive from a human donor with chronic lymphocytic leukemia.

The V and J genes are TRBV2 and TRBJ1-5; D may be TRBD1 (6 bases). Trimming left V 9 bases short and J 0 bases short, with 12 bases between. This CDR3 spans 14 amino acids. The V gene's germline CDR1 is SNHLY and CDR2 FYNNEI. The CDR3 bases are TGTGCCAGTCGGAGGGGGAATAGCAATCAGCCCCAGCATTTT. This translates into CASRRGNSNQPQHF.

This sequence joins TRBV11-2 and TRBJ1-1; D is perhaps TRBD1 (6 bases). Germline CDR1 SGHAT, CDR2 FQNNGV. Trimming shortened V by 2 bases and J by 0 bases, and 13 bases separated the two germline ends. This CDR3 comprises 16 residues. CDR3 region: CASSLIQGTVNTEAFF. The CDR3 DNA reads TGTGCCAGCAGCTTAATACAGGGAACAGTGAACACTGAAGCTTTCTTT.

The chain employs TRBV19 and TRBJ1-2; the match to TRBD1 covers 10 bases. Germline V gives CDR1 LNHDA, CDR2 SQIVND (reference sequence). This CDR3 is 13 amino acids long. The J segment lost 6 bases and the V segment lost 6 bases, leaving 4 bases of the junction unmatched. The CDR3 is CASRDRGNDGYTF. The DNA of the CDR3 is TGTGCCAGTAGGGACAGGGGGAACGATGGCTACACCTTC. The variable domain in full, completed from reference TRBV19 and TRBJ1-2, reads DGGITQSPKYLFRKEGQNVTLSCEQNLNHDAMYWYRQDPGQGLRLIYYSQIVNDFQKGDIAEGYSVSREKKESFPLTVTSAQKNPTAFYLCASRDRGNDGYTFGSGTRLTVV.

V and J are TRBV6-5 and TRBJ2-1; unclear D gene. The CDR3 sequence is 11 residues long. V was cut by 1 base and J by 14 bases, with 9 bases left in between. The germline V gene encodes CDR1 MNHEY and CDR2 SVGAGI. The CDR3 DNA reads TGTGCCAGCAGTTACTTACTATTCGAGTTCTTC. Translation: CASSYLLFEFF.

The V gene is TRBV14, the J gene TRBJ2-2; D perhaps matches TRBD1 (6 bases). The CDR3 length is 14 residues. Trimming removed 4 bases at V and 1 base at J, with 7 bases between. Germline CDR1 and CDR2: SGHDN and FVKESK. CDR3 nucleotides: TGTGCCAGCAGCCTGGGACAGAACACCGGGGAGCTGTTTTTT. Its protein product is CASSLGQNTGELFF.

This clone has a single count. The chain carries TRBV18 and TRBJ2-1; D not certain. The CDR3 runs 15 residues. Germline values: CDR1 KGHSH, CDR2 LQKENI. The V end lost 3 bases, the J end lost 2 bases, and 11 bases lay between the germline ends. The CDR3 DNA follows: TGTGCCAGCTCACCGCCCGGCAGAACCTACAATGAGCAGTTCTTC. Protein: CASSPPGRTYNEQFF.

The J gene is TRBJ2-2, the V gene TRBV29-1; 9 positions agree with TRBD2. The CDR3 has 15 amino acids. The trim removed 3 bases at V and 5 bases at J, leaving 7 bases unmatched. Per the germline V gene, CDR1 is SQVTM and CDR2 is ANQGSEA. The CDR3 region is CSVEWGGRGTGELFF. The CDR3 DNA is TGCAGCGTTGAGTGGGGCGGGAGGGGTACCGGGGAGCTGTTTTTT.

The sample holds a few counts of this clone. The rearrangement links TRBV14 to TRBJ1-2; D is undetermined. V gave up 3 bases and J gave up 3 bases, with 8 bases separating them. This CDR3 comprises 13 residues. CDR1 is SGHDN and CDR2 is FVKESK in the germline V gene. CDR3 DNA: TGTGCCAGCAGCCAGTTACATGACTATGGCTACACCTTC. Translation: CASSQLHDYGYTF.

The chain joins TRBV10-3 to TRBJ2-7; TRBD1 matches at 10 bases. V gave up 3 bases and J gave up 7 bases; unmatched junction bases: 6. The CDR3 runs 14 residues. Germline values: CDR1 ENHRY, CDR2 SYGVKD. This CDR3 is CAISEGGQGVEQYF. CDR3 nucleotide sequence: TGTGCCATCAGTGAAGGAGGACAGGGGGTAGAGCAGTACTTC.

V is TRBV2 and J is TRBJ1-4, with D possibly matching TRBD1 (5 bases). V lost 7 bases to trimming and J lost 3 bases, with 9 bases between them. CDR1 SNHLY and CDR2 FYNNEI come from the germline V gene. The CDR3 length is 13 residues. This chain's CDR3 is CASNRGANEKLFF. The CDR3, as DNA: TGTGCCAGCAATAGGGGAGCTAATGAAAAACTGTTTTTT.

CDR3 sequence reads: CASKPWTVPNEKLFF. For the CDR3, the DNA is TGTGCCAGCAAACCTTGGACAGTCCCTAATGAAAAACTGTTTTTT. The rearrangement links TRBV2 to TRBJ1-4, with a tentative D call TRBD1 (6 bases). The CDR3 is 15 amino acids. Germline lookup yields CDR1 SNHLY and CDR2 FYNNEI. V was trimmed by 7 bases and J by 3 bases, leaving 15 bases between them.

This clone appeared a single time. The rearrangement uses TRBV7-3 and TRBJ2-7, with 7 bases aligning to TRBD2. This CDR3 is built from 13 residues. Germline trimming cut 3 bases from V and 6 bases from J; bases unmatched to any gene: 5. Looked up from germline, CDR1 is SGHTA and CDR2 is FQGTGA. The CDR3: CASSFGRELEQYF. CDR3 bases: TGTGCCAGCAGCTTCGGGCGGGAGCTCGAGCAGTACTTC. The full variable domain, completed using reference TRBV7-3 and TRBJ2-7, is GAGVSQTPSNKVTEKGKYVELRCDPISGHTALYWYRQSLGQGPEFLIYFQGTGAADDSGLPNDRFFAVRPEGSVSTLKIQRTERGDSAVYLCASSFGRELEQYFGPGTRLTVT.

The chain employs TRBV7-9 and TRBJ2-7, with D perhaps given as TRBD1 or TRBD2 (5 bases each). V was trimmed by 4 bases and J by 5 bases, leaving 18 bases between them. CDR1 SEHNR and CDR2 FQNEAQ come from the germline V gene (reference sequence). The CDR3 spans 15 residues. The DNA of the CDR3 is TGTGCCAGCAGCTGGTCGGGACGCAGAGTCCACGAGCAGTACTTC. Protein sequence: CASSWSGRRVHEQYF.

The V gene is TRBV5-1, the J gene TRBJ2-7; D is undetermined. The germline V gene encodes CDR1 SGHRS and CDR2 YFSETQ. The ends were cut back, 1 base at V and 4 bases at J, with 15 bases in the middle. This CDR3 has 15 amino acids. The CDR3 DNA reads TGCGCCAGCAGCTTGAGACGCGCCCCCCCTTACGAGCAGTACTTC. Its protein product is CASSLRRAPPYEQYF.

The V and J genes are TRBV10-1 and TRBJ2-3; D gene uncertain. Germline values: CDR1 WNHNN, CDR2 SYGVQD (reference sequence). This CDR3 spans 14 amino acids. The ends were cut back, 1 base at V and 0 bases at J, with 5 bases in the middle. The CDR3: CASSEFRSTDTQYF. DNA for the CDR3: TGCGCCAGCAGTGAGTTCCGAAGCACAGATACGCAGTATTTT.

CDR3 region: CASSYAPGQVYEQYF. CDR3 bases: TGTGCCAGCAGCTATGCACCGGGACAGGTCTACGAGCAGTACTTC. The V and J genes are TRBV5-5 and TRBJ2-7; TRBD1 matches at 8 bases. After removal of 3 bases from V and 3 bases from J, the junction contained 8 bases not matched to a gene. The CDR3 runs 15 residues. CDR1 and CDR2 (germline): SGHKS, YYEKEE (reference sequence).

This chain uses TRBV13 with TRBJ2-7; 7 bases match TRBD2. The germline CDR1 and CDR2 sequences are PRHDT and FYEKMQ (reference sequence). The CDR3 is made up of 15 amino acids. V was clipped by 4 bases and J by 7 bases; unmatched bases: 13. The CDR3 region has the DNA TGTGCCAGCAGCTCGACCCGGACTAGAACGTGGGAGCAGTACTTC. Its translation: CASSSTRTRTWEQYF. The full variable domain, its missing parts supplied by reference TRBV13 and TRBJ2-7, is AAGVIQSPRHLIKEKRETATLKCYPIPRHDTVYWYQQGPGQDPQFLISFYEKMQSDKGSIPDRFSAQQFSDYHSELNMSSLELGDSALYFCASSSTRTRTWEQYFGPGTRLTVT.

The chain employs TRBV6-6 and TRBJ2-2; the D is unclear. Germline V CDR1 and CDR2: MNHNY, SVGAGI (reference sequence). Trimming took 6 bases from V and 8 from J, leaving 13 bases between them. The CDR3 consists of 13 residues. Written as DNA, the CDR3 is TGTGCCAGCAGGTTTGACTGGATTGGGGAGCTGTTTTTT. This sequence encodes CASRFDWIGELFF.

The rearrangement joins TRBV6-6 to TRBJ2-7; TRBD1 might be the D (7 bases). Germline V lookup: CDR1 MNHNY, CDR2 SVGAGI (reference sequence). The CDR3 covers 14 residues. V was clipped by 6 bases and J by 2 bases, with 14 bases between them. DNA of the CDR3: TGTGCCAGCAGAATAGGAGGGACAGCCTACGAGCAGTACTTC. Translation: CASRIGGTAYEQYF.

The genes are TRBV28 and TRBJ1-2; 9 nucleotides match TRBD1. Losses at the gene ends were 6 bases for V and 4 bases for J; bases not matched to a gene: 3. This CDR3 region has 13 residues. Germline CDR1 and CDR2: MDHEN and SYDVKM. CDR3 DNA: TGTGCCAGCAGAGGGACAGGGCGCTATGGCTACACCTTC. This gives the protein CASRGTGRYGYTF.